This T cell receptor (beta chain) was captured in a study of T cell repertoires and HLA-DP antigens. In germline, CDR1 is GTSNPN, CDR2 SVGIG (reference sequence). Trimming stripped 4 bases from V and 1 base from J, with 8 bases between. This CDR3 region has 13 residues. CD4+ cells expanded for about 14 days were restimulated roughly 25 h with allogeneic-DPB1 HeLa cells. HeLa stimulator cells carried retrovirally transduced HLA-DPA1/DPB1, HLA-DM, invariant chain and CD80. CD4+ T cells were isolated untouched, about 98% pure. Primers targeted 54 TRBV and 13 TRBJ segments. The repertoire was sequenced with immunoSEQ multiplex PCR; TCRdb's copy has only in-frame clones and lacks some. The table lists approximately 2,000 clones, about 68% of them singletons.

Sequenced input: CD137- CD4+ T cells from cultured PBMCs. This chain joins TRBV30 and TRBJ1-5; no reliable D call. This clonotype was sampled from a man aged 50 to 60 in good health and CMV-seronegative. The CDR3 DNA sequence: TGTGCCTGGACCCTAGACAGCAATCAGCCCCAGCATTTT. Translated: CAWTLDSNQPQHF.